These T cell receptor beta chains were read from a single sample in a study of blood T cell repertoires in COVID-19. Produced via immunoSEQ multiplex PCR; TCRdb's table is partial and in-frame only. The sample has approximately 300,000 clones, around 87% seen once. Sequenced: PBMCs or T cells enriched from blood (not recorded which). The receptors originated from a woman aged 25 to 39 who had recovered from COVID-19. The CDR3 runs from the conserved cysteine through the conserved F or W. Fields, in order: clone size, J gene, D gene, V gene, CDR3 protein, CDR3 DNA. D genes are given only for firm matches. Size tells how often a clone was seen (once, few, many) or the class of an expanded clone, and some rows leave it out.

>NA|TRBJ1-2|NA|TRBV19
CASSRGFFYGYTF
TGTGCCAGTAGTCGGGGATTCTTCTATGGCTACACCTTC
>NA|TRBJ2-4|NA|TRBV7-8
CASSLTRVGGGNIQYF
TGTGCCAGCAGCCTCACTCGGGTCGGGGGAGGTAACATTCAGTACTTC
>NA|TRBJ2-7|NA|TRBV4-3
CASSQDREFYEQYF
TGCGCCAGCAGCCAAGACAGGGAATTCTACGAGCAGTACTTC
>NA|TRBJ2-1|NA|TRBV11-2
CASNLGLYNEQFF
TGTGCCAGCAACCTAGGACTCTACAATGAGCAGTTCTTC
>NA|TRBJ1-5|NA|TRBV19
CASSIDRGNQPQHF
TGTGCCAGTAGTATAGATCGGGGGAATCAGCCCCAGCATTTT
>NA|TRBJ2-2|TRBD1|TRBV24-1
CATSDPRTGNTGELFF
TGTGCCACCAGTGATCCGCGGACAGGCAACACCGGGGAGCTGTTTTTT
>NA|TRBJ2-7|NA|TRBV27
CASSADHGGEQYF
TGTGCCAGCAGTGCGGACCACGGGGGCGAGCAGTACTTC
>NA|TRBJ2-6|NA|TRBV19
CASSIGRSGANVLTF
TGTGCCAGTAGTATAGGTCGCTCTGGGGCCAACGTCCTGACTTTC
>NA|TRBJ2-5|TRBD2|TRBV5-3
CARSRFQTSGAFIKETQYF
TGTGCCAGAAGCCGGTTCCAGACTAGCGGGGCTTTTATAAAAGAGACCCAGTACTTC
>NA|TRBJ2-1|TRBD1|TRBV6-1
CASSEFQGAPYNEQFF
TGTGCCAGCAGTGAGTTTCAGGGGGCCCCCTACAATGAGCAGTTCTTC
>NA|TRBJ2-1|TRBD1|TRBV20-1
CSASRQGPYNEQFF
TGCAGTGCTAGTCGACAGGGACCCTACAATGAGCAGTTCTTC
>NA|TRBJ2-3|TRBD2|TRBV7-3
CASSLTGGVTDTQYF
TGTGCCAGCAGCTTAACCGGGGGGGTCACAGATACGCAGTATTTT
>once|TRBJ1-5|NA|TRBV28
CASSPPHLGGQPQHF
TGTGCCAGCAGTCCACCGCACCTCGGGGGTCAGCCCCAGCATTTT
>NA|TRBJ1-4|TRBD1|TRBV5-5
CASTPDRGKLFF
TGTGCCAGCACCCCGGACAGGGGAAAACTGTTTTTT
>NA|TRBJ2-7|TRBD1|TRBV4-2
CASSPDRGADSYEQYF
TGTGCCAGCAGCCCCGACAGGGGAGCCGACTCCTACGAGCAGTACTTC
>NA|TRBJ1-2|TRBD1|TRBV7-7
CASSLRQGATYGYTF
TGTGCTAGCAGCCTGAGACAGGGGGCGACCTATGGCTACACCTTC
>NA|TRBJ2-3|NA|TRBV3-1/TRBV3-2
CASSQVGESTDTQYF
TGTGCCAGCAGCCAAGTGGGAGAAAGCACAGATACGCAGTATTTT
>NA|TRBJ1-2|TRBD1|TRBV28
CASSLGTGRKGGYTF
TGTGCCAGCAGTCTCGGGACAGGAAGGAAGGGTGGCTACACCTTC
>NA|TRBJ1-6|NA|TRBV2
CASTNTRSSPLHF
TGTGCCAGCACCAACACCCGAAGTTCACCCCTCCACTTT
>once|TRBJ1-6|TRBD1|TRBV9
CASGQASSYNSPLHF
TGTGCCAGCGGACAGGCGAGCTCCTATAATTCACCCCTCCACTTT
>NA|TRBJ2-7|NA|TRBV4-1
CASSQGQGYGEQYF
TGCGCCAGCAGCCAAGGGCAGGGATACGGCGAGCAGTACTTC
>once|TRBJ1-5|NA|TRBV2
CASSEAPGGQPQHF
TGTGCCAGCAGTGAAGCCCCCGGAGGGCAGCCCCAGCATTTT
>NA|TRBJ1-2|NA|TRBV11-2
CASSLEADSYYGYTF
TGTGCCAGCAGCTTAGAGGCGGACAGTTACTATGGCTACACCTTC
>once|TRBJ2-1|TRBD1|TRBV12-3/TRBV12-4
CASSWDRGHEQFF
TGTGCCAGCAGTTGGGACAGGGGGCATGAGCAGTTCTTC
>few|TRBJ1-2|TRBD1|TRBV12-3/TRBV12-4
CASSSQGVDGYTF
TGTGCCAGCAGTTCACAGGGGGTAGATGGCTACACCTTC
>NA|TRBJ1-4|TRBD1|TRBV10-3
CATLGTEDEKLFF
TGTGCCACACTGGGGACAGAAGATGAAAAACTGTTTTTT
>NA|TRBJ1-1|NA|TRBV5-1
CASSSGENTEAFF
TGCGCCAGCAGCTCCGGAGAGAACACTGAAGCTTTCTTT